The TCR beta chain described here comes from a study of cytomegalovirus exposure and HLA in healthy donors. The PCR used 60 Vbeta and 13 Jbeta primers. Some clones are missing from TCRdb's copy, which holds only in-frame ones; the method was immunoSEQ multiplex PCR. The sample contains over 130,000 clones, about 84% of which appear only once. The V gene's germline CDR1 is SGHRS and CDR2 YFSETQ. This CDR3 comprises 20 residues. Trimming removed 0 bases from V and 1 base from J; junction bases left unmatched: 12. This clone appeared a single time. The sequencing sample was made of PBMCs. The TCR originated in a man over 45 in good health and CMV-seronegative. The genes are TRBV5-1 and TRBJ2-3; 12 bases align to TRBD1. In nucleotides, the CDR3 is TGCGCCAGCAGCTTGGGGCTTGGGACAGGGGGCCTCCCTGGCACAGATACGCAGTATTTT. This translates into CASSLGLGTGGLPGTDTQYF.